This TCR beta chain comes out of a study of CD8+ T cells in alopecia areata. Treatment described: oral pan-JAK inhibitor, 5-10 mg twice daily. RNA, once extracted, was reverse transcribed into cDNA for use as the sequencing template. Assay used: immunoSEQ multiplex PCR; TCRdb lists only in-frame clones, some missing. The table has approximately 42,000 clones, less than 70% seen once. The CDR3 sequence is 13 residues long. The V end was cut by 6 bases, the J end by 5 bases, with 12 bases between. Germline values: CDR1 MNHEY, CDR2 SVGAGI. The sequence derives from a human donor with alopecia areata. V usage is TRBV6-5 and J usage is TRBJ2-3; a weak D match, TRBD1 (5 bases). The input for sequencing was CD8+ T cells sorted from blood, taken at week 4, from a patient treated with tofacitinib. The CDR3 bases are TGTGCCAGCAGCTCACAGGCTGGAGATACGCAGTATTTT. Encoded protein: CASSSQAGDTQYF.